Listed below are T cell receptor beta chains from one sample, sequenced in a study of blood T cell repertoires in COVID-19. The repertoire was sequenced with immunoSEQ multiplex PCR; TCRdb's copy has only in-frame clones and lacks some. The sample has some 20,000 clones; roughly 78% are singletons. The material sequenced was peripheral blood. These receptors came from a man older than 75 with acute or convalescent COVID-19. CDR3s include the opening cysteine and the closing phenylalanine or tryptophan. The D gene is left open where the match is weak. Some rows mark clone size as missing; the rest say once, few, many or name a class of expanded clone.

.,TRBD2,TRBV29-1,TRBJ2-1,CSVARGGDNEQFF,TGCAGCGTTGCGCGGGGAGGGGACAATGAGCAGTTCTTC
once,.,TRBV4-3,TRBJ1-2,CASSQDVAGVANYGYTF,TGCGCCAGCAGCCAAGATGTGGCAGGGGTCGCTAACTATGGCTACACCTTC
.,TRBD1,TRBV18,TRBJ1-2,CASSPGQDRDYGYTF,TGTGCCAGCTCACCAGGGCAAGACAGGGATTATGGCTACACCTTC
.,TRBD2,TRBV2,TRBJ2-5,CASILAGGRQETQYF,TGTGCCAGCATCCTAGCGGGAGGAAGGCAAGAGACCCAGTACTTC
.,.,TRBV2,TRBJ2-3,CASSRQRDTQYF,TGTGCCAGCAGTCGACAGAGAGATACGCAGTATTTT
few,.,TRBV6-2/TRBV6-3,TRBJ2-1,CASSSSASGYNEQFF,TGTGCCAGCAGTTCCTCCGCGTCAGGCTACAATGAGCAGTTCTTC
.,.,TRBV19,TRBJ1-5,CASSRYAPRGNQHQPQHF,TGTGCCAGTAGTCGATATGCCCCTAGGGGAAACCAACATCAGCCCCAGCATTTT
.,.,TRBV2,TRBJ1-1,CASSDGTRNTEAFF,TGTGCCAGCAGTGACGGGACACGGAACACTGAAGCTTTCTTT
.,TRBD1,TRBV5-1,TRBJ2-7,CASSRRGGNEQYF,TGCGCCAGCAGTCGTAGAGGGGGCAACGAGCAGTACTTC
.,TRBD1,TRBV19,TRBJ2-2,CASSLTGATGELFF,TGTGCCAGTAGTCTTACAGGGGCCACCGGGGAGCTGTTTTTT
.,.,TRBV10-1,TRBJ2-1,CASSALNEQFF,TGCGCCAGCAGTGCCCTAAATGAGCAGTTCTTC
.,.,TRBV30,TRBJ1-2,CAWSTVSGDGYTF,TGTGCCTGGAGTACAGTTTCGGGGGACGGCTACACCTTC
.,.,TRBV25-1,TRBJ2-3,CASSANGGADTQYF,TGTGCCAGCAGTGCAAACGGGGGAGCAGATACGCAGTATTTT
.,.,TRBV7-3,TRBJ2-5,CASSSWGLDGETQYF,TGTGCCAGCAGCTCATGGGGCCTCGACGGGGAGACCCAGTACTTC
.,TRBD1,TRBV5-1,TRBJ1-2,CASSSLRTGYSGGYTF,TGCGCCAGCAGTTCCCTTCGGACAGGTTATTCTGGGGGCTACACCTTC
.,TRBD1,TRBV29-1,TRBJ2-1,CSVEGFEGQGYNEQFF,TGCAGCGTTGAAGGTTTCGAGGGACAGGGCTACAATGAGCAGTTCTTC
.,.,TRBV12-3/TRBV12-4,TRBJ1-1,CASSPGLNTEAFF,TGTGCCAGCAGTCCAGGGTTGAACACTGAAGCTTTCTTT
.,.,TRBV6-5,TRBJ2-2,CASSYRGRGTGELFF,TGTGCCAGCAGTTACAGGGGGAGAGGCACCGGGGAGCTGTTTTTT
.,.,TRBV19,TRBJ2-5,CASQVAPQETQYF,TGTGCCAGTCAGGTCGCCCCTCAAGAGACCCAGTACTTC
few,TRBD2,TRBV4-3,TRBJ2-2,CASSQEPSGSVRTGELFF,TGCGCCAGCAGCCAAGAGCCTAGCGGGAGCGTGAGGACCGGGGAGCTGTTTTTT
.,.,TRBV9,TRBJ2-2,CASSPRQVDGGELFF,TGTGCCAGCAGCCCCCGGCAGGTAGATGGGGGGGAGCTGTTTTTT
.,.,TRBV19,TRBJ1-2,CASSKAPGGTDYAGYTF,TGTGCCAGTAGTAAGGCGCCCGGTGGGACGGACTATGCCGGCTACACCTTC
.,TRBD1,TRBV2,TRBJ1-2,CASSRGQGGYTF,TGTGCCAGCAGTAGGGGGCAGGGTGGCTACACCTTC
.,TRBD1,TRBV5-1,TRBJ2-2,CASGGPGQGWTGELFF,TGCGCCAGCGGCGGACCTGGACAGGGATGGACCGGGGAGCTGTTTTTT
.,.,TRBV7-9,TRBJ2-1,CAGSLATTSSNEQFF,TGTGCCGGCAGCTTAGCCACCACTAGCTCCAATGAGCAGTTCTTC
.,TRBD1,TRBV6-1,TRBJ1-6,CASSGDSRLSSYNSPLHF,TGTGCCAGCAGTGGGGACAGTCGACTGAGCTCCTATAATTCACCCCTCCACTTT
.,.,TRBV6-5,TRBJ1-1,CASRGQGLTEAFF,TGTGCCAGCAGAGGGCAGGGCCTCACTGAAGCTTTCTTT
.,.,TRBV21-1,TRBJ2-1,CASSSFNGTASFF,TGTGCCAGCAGCAGCTTCAACGGGACAGCTTCGTTCTTC
.,.,TRBV7-9,TRBJ2-1,CASSSRDTDLNEQFF,TGTGCCAGCAGCTCCCGGGATACCGATTTGAATGAGCAGTTCTTC
.,TRBD1,TRBV5-1,TRBJ2-2,CASSQGGTGGTGELFF,TGCGCCAGCAGCCAAGGGGGGACAGGGGGCACCGGGGAGCTGTTTTTT
.,.,TRBV18,TRBJ1-2,CASSVSGTNYGYTF,TGTGCCAGCTCAGTATCCGGGACAAACTATGGCTACACCTTC
.,TRBD2,TRBV3-1/TRBV3-2,TRBJ2-1,CASSLNLAGVGGNEQFF,TGTGCCAGCAGCTTGAACTTAGCGGGAGTAGGAGGGAATGAGCAGTTCTTC
.,TRBD2,TRBV9,TRBJ2-1,CASSVRSGSGNEQFF,TGTGCCAGCAGCGTAAGGAGCGGGAGTGGCAATGAGCAGTTCTTC
.,.,TRBV28,TRBJ2-3,CASSPFLVVRVEIRTQYF,TGTGCCAGCAGTCCCTTTCTGGTCGTCCGGGTAGAGATACGAACGCAGTATTTT
.,TRBD2,TRBV4-2,TRBJ2-2,CASSQELREIVPGELFF,TGTGCCAGCAGCCAAGAGTTGCGGGAGATCGTACCCGGGGAGCTGTTTTTT
.,TRBD1,TRBV6-5,TRBJ2-5,CASSRGTGRQTQYF,TGTGCCAGCAGTCGGGGGACAGGGCGGCAGACCCAGTACTTC
.,.,TRBV11-3,TRBJ1-6,CASSFGANSPLHF,TGTGCCAGCAGCTTTGGGGCCAATTCACCCCTCCACTTT